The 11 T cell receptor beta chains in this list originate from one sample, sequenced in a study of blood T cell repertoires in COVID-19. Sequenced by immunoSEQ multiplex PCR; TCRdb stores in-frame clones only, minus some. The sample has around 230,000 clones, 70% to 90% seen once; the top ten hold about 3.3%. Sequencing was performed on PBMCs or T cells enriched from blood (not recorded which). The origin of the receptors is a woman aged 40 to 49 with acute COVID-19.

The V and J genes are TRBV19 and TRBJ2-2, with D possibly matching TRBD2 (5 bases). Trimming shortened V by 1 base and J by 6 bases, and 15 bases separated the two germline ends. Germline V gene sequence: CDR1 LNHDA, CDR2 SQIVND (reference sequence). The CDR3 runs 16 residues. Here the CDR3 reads CASSIALPRGPGELFF. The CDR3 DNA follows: TGTGCCAGTAGTATAGCTCTCCCCCGCGGGCCCGGGGAGCTGTTTTTT. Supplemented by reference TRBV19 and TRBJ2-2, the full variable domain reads DGGITQSPKYLFRKEGQNVTLSCEQNLNHDAMYWYRQDPGQGLRLIYYSQIVNDFQKGDIAEGYSVSREKKESFPLTVTSAQKNPTAFYLCASSIALPRGPGELFFGEGSRLTVL.

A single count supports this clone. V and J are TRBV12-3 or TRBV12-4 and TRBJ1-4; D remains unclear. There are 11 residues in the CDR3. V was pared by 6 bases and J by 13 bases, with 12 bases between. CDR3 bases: TGTGCCAGCAGCCTCGACTCGAGACTGTTTTTT. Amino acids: CASSLDSRLFF.

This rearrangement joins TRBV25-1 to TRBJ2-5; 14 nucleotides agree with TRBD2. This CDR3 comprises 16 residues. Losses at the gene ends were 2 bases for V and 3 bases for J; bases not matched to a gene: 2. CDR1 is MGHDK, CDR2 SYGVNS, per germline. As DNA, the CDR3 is TGTGCCAGCAGTGAAGGGACTAGCGGGAGTAAAGAGACCCAGTACTTC. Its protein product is CASSEGTSGSKETQYF.

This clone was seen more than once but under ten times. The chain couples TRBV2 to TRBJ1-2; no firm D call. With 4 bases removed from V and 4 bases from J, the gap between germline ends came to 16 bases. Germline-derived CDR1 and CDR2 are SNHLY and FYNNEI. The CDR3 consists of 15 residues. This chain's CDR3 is CASSGGDIGSYGYTF. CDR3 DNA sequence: TGTGCCAGCAGTGGGGGAGACATCGGAAGCTATGGCTACACCTTC.

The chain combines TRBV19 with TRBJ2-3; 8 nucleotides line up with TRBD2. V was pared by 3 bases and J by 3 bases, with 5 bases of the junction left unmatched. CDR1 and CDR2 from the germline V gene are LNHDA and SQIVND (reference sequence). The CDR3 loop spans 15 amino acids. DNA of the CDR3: TGTGCCAGTAGTATTCCAGCGGGAGCGACAGATACGCAGTATTTT. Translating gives CASSIPAGATDTQYF. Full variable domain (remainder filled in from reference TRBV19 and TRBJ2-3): DGGITQSPKYLFRKEGQNVTLSCEQNLNHDAMYWYRQDPGQGLRLIYYSQIVNDFQKGDIAEGYSVSREKKESFPLTVTSAQKNPTAFYLCASSIPAGATDTQYFGPGTRLTVL.

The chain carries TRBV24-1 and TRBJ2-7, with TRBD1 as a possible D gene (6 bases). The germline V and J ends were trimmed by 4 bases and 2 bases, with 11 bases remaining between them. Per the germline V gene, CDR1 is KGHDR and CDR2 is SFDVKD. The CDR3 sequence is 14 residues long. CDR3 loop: CATSDSGQPYEQYF. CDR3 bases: TGTGCCACCAGTGACTCCGGACAGCCCTACGAGCAGTACTTC.

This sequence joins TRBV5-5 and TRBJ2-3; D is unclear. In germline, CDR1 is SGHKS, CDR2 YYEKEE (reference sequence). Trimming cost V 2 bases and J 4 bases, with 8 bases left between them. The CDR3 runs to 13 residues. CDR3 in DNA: TGTGCCAGCAGCTTCCAGGTGGCAGATACGCAGTATTTT. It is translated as CASSFQVADTQYF.

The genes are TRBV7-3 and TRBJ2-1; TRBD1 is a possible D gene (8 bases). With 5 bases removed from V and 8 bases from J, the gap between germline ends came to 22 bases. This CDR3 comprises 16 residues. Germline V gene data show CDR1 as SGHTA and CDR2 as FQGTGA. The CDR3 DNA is TGTGCCAGCAGCCTCAGGGGGCTAGCGGCCCGGGATGAGCAGTTCTTC. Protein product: CASSLRGLAARDEQFF.

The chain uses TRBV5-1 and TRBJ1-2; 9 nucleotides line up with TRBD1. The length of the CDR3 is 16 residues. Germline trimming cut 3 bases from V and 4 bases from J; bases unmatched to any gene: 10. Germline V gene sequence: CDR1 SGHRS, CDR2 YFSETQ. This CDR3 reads CASSSETGGGIYGYTF. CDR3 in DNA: TGCGCCAGCAGCTCCGAAACAGGGGGCGGTATCTATGGCTACACCTTC.

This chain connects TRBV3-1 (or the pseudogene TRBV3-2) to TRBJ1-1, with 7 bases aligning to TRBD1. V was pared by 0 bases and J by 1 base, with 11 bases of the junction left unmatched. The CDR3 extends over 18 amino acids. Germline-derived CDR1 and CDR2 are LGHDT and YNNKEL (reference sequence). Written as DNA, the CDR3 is TGTGCCAGCAGCCAAGACAAGGCCCGTGACAGGGAGAACACTGAAGCTTTCTTT. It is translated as CASSQDKARDRENTEAFF.

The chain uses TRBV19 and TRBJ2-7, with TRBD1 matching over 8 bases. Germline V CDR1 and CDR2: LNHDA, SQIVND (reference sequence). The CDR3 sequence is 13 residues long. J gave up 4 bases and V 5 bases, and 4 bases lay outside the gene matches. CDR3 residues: CASSWQGAYEQYF. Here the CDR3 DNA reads TGTGCCAGTAGTTGGCAGGGGGCTTACGAGCAGTACTTC. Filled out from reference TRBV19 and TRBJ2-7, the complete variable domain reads DGGITQSPKYLFRKEGQNVTLSCEQNLNHDAMYWYRQDPGQGLRLIYYSQIVNDFQKGDIAEGYSVSREKKESFPLTVTSAQKNPTAFYLCASSWQGAYEQYFGPGTRLTVT.